The next 10 T cell receptor beta chains were all read from a single sample in a study of blood T cell repertoires in COVID-19. Produced via immunoSEQ multiplex PCR; TCRdb's table is partial and in-frame only. The table shows about 270,000 clones, with 70% to 90% occurring only once. The sample comprised PBMCs or T cells enriched from blood (not recorded which). The source is a woman aged 30 to 39 with acute COVID-19.

The gene calls are TRBV7-9 and TRBJ2-7; 8 bases map to TRBD2. Looked up from germline, CDR1 is SEHNR and CDR2 is FQNEAQ (reference sequence). This CDR3 contains 17 residues. The junction had 13 bases not matched to a gene; V was cut back by 4 bases and J by 2 bases. The DNA for the CDR3 is TGTGCCAGCAGCTCGCAGGTGGTGGCGGGAGGTCCCTACGAGCAGTACTTC. Protein: CASSSQVVAGGPYEQYF.

This chain uses TRBV24-1 with TRBJ2-7, with 7 nucleotides matching TRBD2. The CDR3 contains 13 residues. CDR1 KGHDR and CDR2 SFDVKD come from the germline V gene. The trim removed 8 bases at V and 1 base at J, leaving 4 bases unmatched. CDR3 loop: CATNSGDSYEQYF. The CDR3 coding sequence is TGTGCCACCAACAGCGGGGATTCCTACGAGCAGTACTTC.

The J gene is TRBJ1-1, the V gene TRBV11-2; no clear D gene. V was shortened by 0 bases and J by 7 bases, with 12 bases between the two germline ends. CDR1 is SGHAT, CDR2 FQNNGV, per germline. This CDR3 is 14 amino acids long. CDR3 DNA sequence: TGTGCCAGCAGCTTAGACAGTGGAACGGGTGAAGCTTTCTTT. It codes for CASSLDSGTGEAFF.

The chain links TRBV5-1 to TRBJ2-7; D unresolved. Deletions cut 0 bases from V and 0 bases from J, with 10 bases between. The germline gives CDR1 SGHRS, CDR2 YFSETQ. The CDR3 spans 15 residues. CDR3 loop: CASSLVSGSSYEQYF. In DNA form, the CDR3 reads TGCGCCAGCAGCTTGGTTTCGGGTTCCTCCTACGAGCAGTACTTC.

This clone has only a few counts. The gene calls are TRBV28 and TRBJ1-2; maybe TRBD1 (6 bases). Between the trimmed V and J ends, which lost 5 bases and 3 bases, there was a span of 16 bases. Germline values: CDR1 MDHEN, CDR2 SYDVKM. There are 15 residues in the CDR3. CDR3 residues: CASSPPGVAYYGYTF. The CDR3, as DNA: TGTGCCAGCAGTCCTCCAGGGGTAGCCTACTATGGCTACACCTTC.

The rearrangement joins TRBV30 to TRBJ2-5; D not resolved. Germline loops: CDR1 GTSNPN, CDR2 SVGIG (reference sequence). The CDR3 loop spans 12 amino acids. V was trimmed by 0 bases and J by 5 bases, leaving 7 bases between them. CDR3 amino acids: CAWSVDGETQYF. CDR3 in DNA: TGTGCCTGGAGTGTCGACGGGGAGACCCAGTACTTC.

This clone showed up just a few times. The chain has TRBV13 and TRBJ2-7; 7 nucleotides match TRBD2. Germline loops: CDR1 PRHDT, CDR2 FYEKMQ (reference sequence). This CDR3 has 15 amino acids. With V trimmed by 5 bases and J by 0 bases, 7 bases remained unmatched. CDR3 loop: CASSGPGGSSYEQYF. Written as DNA, the CDR3 is TGTGCCAGCAGCGGCCCGGGCGGGAGCTCCTACGAGCAGTACTTC.

The chain recombines TRBV19 with TRBJ2-4; maybe TRBD1 (5 bases). Trimming took off 4 bases at V and 4 bases at J, with 17 bases between the two ends. Germline V gene sequence: CDR1 LNHDA, CDR2 SQIVND (reference sequence). This CDR3 has 16 amino acids. CDR3 region: CASSKSGHNEKNIQYF. CDR3 sequence (DNA): TGTGCCAGTAGTAAATCTGGACACAACGAAAAAAACATTCAGTACTTC.

The gene calls are TRBV27 and TRBJ2-1, with a weak D call TRBD2 (5 bases). Between the trimmed V and J ends, which lost 6 bases and 5 bases, there was a span of 8 bases. Germline CDR1 MNHEY, CDR2 SMNVEV (reference sequence). This CDR3 is built from 12 residues. The CDR3 reads CASRGLNNEQFF. The CDR3 DNA is TGTGCCAGCAGAGGACTCAACAATGAGCAGTTCTTC.

This clone was found once. The J gene is TRBJ2-5, the V gene TRBV28; unclear D gene. Germline V gene data show CDR1 as MDHEN and CDR2 as SYDVKM. V was trimmed by 4 bases and J by 0 bases, leaving 6 bases between them. This CDR3 comprises 13 residues. The CDR3 protein is CASSSEYQETQYF. DNA for the CDR3: TGTGCCAGCAGTTCCGAGTACCAAGAGACCCAGTACTTC. Together with reference TRBV28 and TRBJ2-5, the CDR3 gives the full variable domain: DVKVTQSSRYLVKRTGEKVFLECVQDMDHENMFWYRQDPGLGLRLIYFSYDVKMKEKGDIPEGYSVSREKKERFSLILESASTNQTSMYLCASSSEYQETQYFGPGTRLLVL.